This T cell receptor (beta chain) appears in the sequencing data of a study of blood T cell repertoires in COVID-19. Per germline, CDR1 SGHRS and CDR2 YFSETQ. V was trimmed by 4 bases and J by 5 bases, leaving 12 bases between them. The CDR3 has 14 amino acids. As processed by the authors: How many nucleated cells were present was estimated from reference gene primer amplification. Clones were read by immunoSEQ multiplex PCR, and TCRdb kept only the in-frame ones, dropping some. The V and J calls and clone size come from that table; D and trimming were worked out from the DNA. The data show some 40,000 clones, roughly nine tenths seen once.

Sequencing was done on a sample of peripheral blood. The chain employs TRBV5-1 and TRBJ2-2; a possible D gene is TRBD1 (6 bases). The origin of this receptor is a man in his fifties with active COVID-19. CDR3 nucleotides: TGCGCCAGCAGCCCCCAGGACAGAACCGGGGAGCTGTTTTTT. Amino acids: CASSPQDRTGELFF.